A single sample gave rise to the 21 T cell receptor beta chains below, sequenced in a study of blood T cell repertoires in COVID-19. Here immunoSEQ multiplex PCR was the method, and the copy in TCRdb shows in-frame clones only, minus some. The sample carries around 230,000 clones, approximately 90% recorded once. The material sequenced was peripheral blood. Receptors originate from a man aged 55 to 70 who had recovered from COVID-19.

This clone has a handful of counts. This chain joins TRBV14 and TRBJ2-7, with 9 bases that match TRBD1. Per germline, CDR1 SGHDN and CDR2 FVKESK. J gave up 2 bases and V 4 bases, and 6 bases lay outside the gene matches. The CDR3 runs 15 residues. CDR3 sequence reads: CASSRGGTGPYEQYF. Written as DNA, the CDR3 is TGTGCCAGCAGCCGAGGGGGGACAGGGCCCTACGAGCAGTACTTC.

CDR3 residues: CASSHSSSGSYNEQFF. For the CDR3, the DNA is TGCGCCAGCAGCCATTCTAGCTCGGGCTCCTACAATGAGCAGTTCTTC. The V and J genes are TRBV4-1 and TRBJ2-1, with D perhaps TRBD2 (5 bases). In germline, CDR1 is MGHRA, CDR2 YSYEKL. With 3 bases removed from V and 0 bases from J, the gap between germline ends came to 12 bases. This CDR3 is 16 amino acids long.

This clone turned up a few times. The rearrangement links TRBV2 to TRBJ2-5; 7 nucleotides match TRBD1. The junction had 17 bases not matched to a gene; V was cut back by 3 bases and J by 4 bases. The CDR3 is 18 residues long. CDR1 SNHLY and CDR2 FYNNEI come from the germline V gene. The CDR3 DNA sequence: TGTGCCAGCAGTGACTCGAGAGTAGGGTGGGCAGGGGGAGAGACCCAGTACTTC. Protein sequence: CASSDSRVGWAGGETQYF.

This clone was counted once. The chain is built from TRBV11-3 and TRBJ2-5, with 7 bases aligning to TRBD2. Germline-derived CDR1 and CDR2 are SGHNT and YENEEA. This CDR3 spans 14 amino acids. V was pared by 5 bases and J by 5 bases, with 8 bases of the junction left unmatched. CDR3 in DNA: TGTGCCAGCAGCCTATCTGCGGGGGTGGAGACCCAGTACTTC. This codes for CASSLSAGVETQYF.

The count of this clone is one. The chain uses TRBV21-1 and TRBJ2-3; the tabulated D call, TRBD1, remains unverified against the DNA. TRBV21-1 has pseudogene status. CDR3 size: 16 residues. CDR3 DNA: TGTGCCAGCAGCAGCCCAGGGGGGCTGGGGCCAGATACGCAGTATTTT. Its translation: CASSSPGGLGPDTQYF.

The rearrangement uses TRBV24-1 and TRBJ2-1; 7 positions match TRBD2. Germline CDR1 reads KGHDR; CDR2 reads SFDVKD. The CDR3 totals 16 residues. V lost 4 bases and J lost 1; bases outside the gene matches: 6. CDR3 in DNA: TGTGCCACCAGTGACGGCGGGGGTGGGTCCTACAATGAGCAGTTCTTC. Translating it yields CATSDGGGGSYNEQFF.

This clone was seen a few times. This chain connects TRBV7-9 to TRBJ2-7; a possible D gene is TRBD1 (5 bases). The CDR3 runs to 15 residues. V was shortened by 5 bases and J by 3 bases, with 17 bases between the two germline ends. The germline gives CDR1 SEHNR, CDR2 FQNEAQ (reference sequence). This chain's CDR3 is CASSLGTGPIYEQYF. CDR3 bases: TGTGCCAGCAGCCTGGGCACAGGTCCTATCTACGAGCAGTACTTC.

CDR3 region: CATSDPDRESYNEQFF. The CDR3 DNA is TGTGCCACCAGTGATCCAGACAGGGAGTCCTACAATGAGCAGTTCTTC. The chain employs TRBV24-1 and TRBJ2-1, with 7 bases lining up with TRBD1. J lost 1 base, V lost 3 bases, and 5 bases had no gene match. CDR1 is KGHDR and CDR2 is SFDVKD in the germline V gene. CDR3 length: 16 residues.

The gene calls are TRBV30 and TRBJ2-7, with a tentative D call TRBD2 (5 bases). CDR3 length equals 13 residues. The V end was cut by 3 bases, the J end by 2 bases, with 11 bases between. Per the germline V gene, CDR1 is GTSNPN and CDR2 is SVGIG (reference sequence). CDR3 amino acids: CAWRVAGAYEQYF. For the CDR3, the DNA is TGTGCCTGGAGGGTGGCGGGTGCCTACGAGCAGTACTTC.

This clone occurred a few times. J is TRBJ1-6 and V is TRBV6-1; a weak D match, TRBD1 (5 bases). The V gene lost 3 bases and the J gene lost 2 bases, with 11 bases spanning the gap. Germline loops: CDR1 MNHNS, CDR2 SASEGT. CDR3 size: 16 residues. CDR3 DNA: TGTGCCAGCAGTGAGACCGGGGGGACCTATAATTCACCCCTCCACTTT. Protein: CASSETGGTYNSPLHF.

The chain is built from TRBV28 and TRBJ2-7, with D maybe TRBD1 (5 bases). The V gene's germline CDR1 is MDHEN and CDR2 SYDVKM. The CDR3 loop spans 18 amino acids. V lost 4 bases, J lost 0 bases, and 22 bases lay in between. The CDR3: CASSSQSSDRAISYEQYV. Here the CDR3 DNA reads TGTGCCAGCAGTTCTCAAAGCTCCGACAGAGCAATCTCCTACGAGCAGTACGTC.

The J gene is TRBJ2-3, the V gene TRBV5-4; no clear D. The ends were cut back, 0 bases at V and 1 base at J, with 12 bases in the middle. CDR1 and CDR2 (germline): SGHNT, YYREEE (reference sequence). There are 16 residues in the CDR3. The CDR3 nucleotides are TGTGCCAGCAGCTTGGTCGTGAACCGGGGCACAGATACGCAGTATTTT. It codes for CASSLVVNRGTDTQYF.

The V gene is TRBV6-5, the J gene TRBJ1-4; a possible D gene is TRBD1 (6 bases). V dropped 6 bases and J dropped 7 bases, with 15 bases sitting between them. Germline CDR1 and CDR2: MNHEY and SVGAGI. This CDR3 is 14 amino acids long. CDR3 in DNA: TGTGCCAGCAGAGTGGGGGGGCGGGTTGAAAAACTGTTTTTT. Translated: CASRVGGRVEKLFF.

The rearrangement links TRBV7-9 to TRBJ2-1; 11 nucleotides line up with TRBD2. This CDR3 has 16 amino acids. V shed 2 bases and J 4 bases; nucleotides not matched to a gene: 4. Germline CDR1 reads SEHNR; CDR2 reads FQNEAQ (reference sequence). The CDR3 nucleotides read TGTGCCAGCAGCTTACTAGCGGGGGGCCGATACAATGAGCAGTTCTTC. Protein product: CASSLLAGGRYNEQFF.

Comments on this clone: This same CDR3 is encoded by further DNA sequences in the sample. The genes are TRBV27 and TRBJ1-2, with 11 bases that match TRBD1. Germline CDR1 is MNHEY and CDR2 is SMNVEV (reference sequence). Trimming at V came to 2 bases and at J to 4 bases, leaving 0 bases not matched to a gene. The CDR3 contains 14 residues. The CDR3 nucleotides read TGTGCCAGCAGTTTAGGACAGGGGGCCTATGGCTACACCTTC. As protein: CASSLGQGAYGYTF.

This clone was picked up one time. This CDR3 reads CASSLAGGGMDTEAFF. In DNA, the CDR3 is TGCGCCAGCAGCTTGGCGGGGGGCGGTATGGATACTGAAGCTTTCTTT. This chain joins TRBV5-1 and TRBJ1-1; tentative D call: TRBD1 (6 bases). Between the trimmed V and J ends, which lost 0 bases and 5 bases, there was a span of 17 bases. The CDR3 runs to 16 residues. From germline, CDR1 is SGHRS and CDR2 YFSETQ.

The chain links TRBV19 to TRBJ2-2; 12 positions match TRBD1. The junction had 17 bases not matched to a gene; V was cut back by 10 bases and J by 5 bases. CDR3 size: 18 residues. Germline V gives CDR1 LNHDA, CDR2 SQIVND (reference sequence). In DNA form, the CDR3 reads TGTGCCATAGCCCGGCCTGGGACAGGGGGCCGACAAACCGGGGAGCTGTTTTTT. This gives the protein CAIARPGTGGRQTGELFF.

The V gene is TRBV19, the J gene TRBJ2-5; maybe TRBD2 (5 bases). Trimming shortened V by 3 bases and J by 5 bases, and 13 bases separated the two germline ends. Germline V gene sequence: CDR1 LNHDA, CDR2 SQIVND (reference sequence). CDR3 length: 14 amino acids. In nucleotides, the CDR3 is TGTGCCAGTAGTATCGGACGGACTTTGGAGACCCAGTACTTC. Protein: CASSIGRTLETQYF.

This rearrangement joins TRBV7-2 to TRBJ2-7; no definite D call. This CDR3 comprises 15 residues. Germline CDR1 reads SGHTA; CDR2 reads FQGNSA. Between the trimmed V and J ends, which lost 4 bases and 2 bases, there was a span of 15 bases. Here the CDR3 DNA reads TGTGCCAGCAGCTCCTCCTCCTATTCCGCCTACGAGCAGTACTTC. Amino acids: CASSSSSYSAYEQYF.

Details on this clone: A read error may produce the germline difference seen at one junction end. The V call is TRBV10-2, the J call TRBJ2-3, with 9 bases fitting TRBD2. The CDR3 is 12 residues long. Germline V gene data show CDR1 as WSHSY and CDR2 as SAAADI. CDR3 sequence reads: CASSLTSGIKSF. The DNA of the CDR3 is TGCGCCAGCAGTCTGACTAGCGGTATTAAGTCGTTT.

The V gene is TRBV5-4, the J gene TRBJ2-7, with 9 bases identical to TRBD1. The V gene end was trimmed by 5 bases and the J gene end by 5 bases; junction bases not matched to a gene: 11. The length of the CDR3 is 15 residues. The V gene's germline CDR1 is SGHNT and CDR2 YYREEE (reference sequence). The CDR3 bases are TGTGCCAGCAGAATGCGGGGACAGGGAGCTGACGAGCAGTACTTC. Translated: CASRMRGQGADEQYF.